A single sample gave rise to the 13 T cell receptor beta chains below, sequenced in a study of T cell changes during pregnancy in multiple sclerosis. Clones were sequenced by immunoSEQ multiplex PCR, and TCRdb holds only the in-frame ones, with some missing. Among roughly 99,000 clones listed, around 90% were seen once. The input for sequencing was peripheral blood, taken in the third trimester of pregnancy. The receptor source for this set is a female donor in good health, enrolled as a control in a pregnancy study.

V and J are TRBV10-3 and TRBJ1-1; 12 bases are shared with TRBD1. There are 16 residues in the CDR3. V lost 2 bases, J lost 4 bases, and 5 bases stayed unmatched. Looked up from germline, CDR1 is ENHRY and CDR2 is SYGVKD. The DNA for the CDR3 is TGTGCCATCAGTGAGCCTGGGACAGGGGGCATCACTGAAGCTTTCTTT. Translating gives CAISEPGTGGITEAFF.

The chain couples TRBV5-6 to TRBJ1-6; a weak D match, TRBD1 (6 bases). The CDR3 contains 16 residues. The V end was cut by 4 bases, the J end by 2 bases, with 13 bases between. From germline, CDR1 is SGHDT and CDR2 YYEEEE. The DNA of the CDR3 is TGTGCCAGCAGCATAGCTCAGGGGACCTATAATTCACCCCTCCACTTT. This codes for CASSIAQGTYNSPLHF. Full variable domain (rest looked up from reference TRBV5-6 and TRBJ1-6): DAGVTQSPTHLIKTRGQQVTLRCSPKSGHDTVSWYQQALGQGPQFIFQYYEEEERQRGNFPDRFSGHQFPNYSSELNVNALLLGDSALYLCASSIAQGTYNSPLHFGNGTRLTVT.

This rearrangement joins TRBV7-2 to TRBJ1-2; D is undetermined. There are 13 residues in the CDR3. The V gene's germline CDR1 is SGHTA and CDR2 FQGNSA. V was cut by 3 bases and J by 6 bases, with 11 bases left in between. CDR3 bases: TGTGCCAGCAGCTTCCCCGGGAGTCATGGCTACACCTTC. Translating gives CASSFPGSHGYTF. Filled out from reference TRBV7-2 and TRBJ1-2, the complete variable domain reads GAGVSQSPSNKVTEKGKDVELRCDPISGHTALYWYRQSLGQGLEFLIYFQGNSAPDKSGLPSDRFSAERTGGSVSTLTIQRTQQEDSAVYLCASSFPGSHGYTFGSGTRLTVV.

The V and J genes are TRBV5-1 and TRBJ1-3; D is unresolved. The CDR3 has 15 amino acids. Per germline, CDR1 SGHRS and CDR2 YFSETQ. Trimming removed 0 bases at V and 1 base at J, with 8 bases between. CDR3 nucleotide sequence: TGCGCCAGCAGCTTGGTTACAGATTCTGGAAACACCATATATTTT. Amino acid sequence: CASSLVTDSGNTIYF.

The chain combines TRBV5-6 with TRBJ1-2; the match to TRBD1 covers 10 bases. V lost 5 bases and J lost 4; bases outside the gene matches: 5. The CDR3 consists of 14 residues. Germline values: CDR1 SGHDT, CDR2 YYEEEE. CDR3 protein: CASRDRGLGYGYTF. CDR3 in DNA: TGTGCCAGCAGGGACAGGGGGTTGGGCTATGGCTACACCTTC.

V gene TRBV11-2 combines with J gene TRBJ1-6; 7 nucleotides match TRBD1. CDR3 length equals 16 residues. The germline V gene encodes CDR1 SGHAT and CDR2 FQNNGV. Losses at the gene ends were 3 bases for V and 0 bases for J; bases not matched to a gene: 2. The CDR3 reads CASSFRGTSYNSPLHF. In DNA, the CDR3 is TGTGCCAGCAGCTTCAGGGGGACCTCCTATAATTCACCCCTCCACTTT.

The sample holds a few counts of this clone. The chain has TRBV2 and TRBJ1-4, with D unresolved. Germline CDR1 reads SNHLY; CDR2 reads FYNNEI. V gave up 6 bases and J gave up 12 bases, with 8 bases separating them. The CDR3 is made up of 10 amino acids. CDR3 nucleotide sequence: TGTGCCAGCAGGGGCCTGGAACTGTTTTTT. Amino acid sequence: CASRGLELFF. The whole variable domain, remainder taken from reference TRBV2 and TRBJ1-4, is EPEVTQTPSHQVTQMGQEVILRCVPISNHLYFYWYRQILGQKVEFLVSFYNNEISEKSEIFDDQFSVERPDGSNFTLKIRSTKLEDSAMYFCASRGLELFFGSGTQLSVL.

Only one count was recorded for this clone. V and J are TRBV5-5 and TRBJ1-4; D might be TRBD1 (6 bases). This CDR3 is built from 13 residues. Germline CDR1 SGHKS, CDR2 YYEKEE (reference sequence). Trimming shortened V by 6 bases and J by 4 bases, and 10 bases separated the two germline ends. In nucleotides, the CDR3 is TGTGCCAGCACATTACAGGGTAATGAAAAACTGTTTTTT. It specifies CASTLQGNEKLFF.

This clone was detected only a few times. J is TRBJ1-1 and V is TRBV20-1; TRBD1 agrees at 7 bases. The CDR3 consists of 11 residues. CDR1 is DFQATT and CDR2 is SNEGSKA in the germline V gene (reference sequence). CDR3 loop: CSVTGDTEAFF. CDR3 sequence (DNA): TGCAGCGTTACAGGGGATACTGAAGCTTTCTTT.

The V call is TRBV14, the J call TRBJ1-3; 7 nucleotides match TRBD1. The CDR3 covers 14 residues. J gave up 2 bases and V 4 bases, and 2 bases lay outside the gene matches. Per germline, CDR1 SGHDN and CDR2 FVKESK. The CDR3 reads CASSRQGPGNTIYF. The CDR3 nucleotides are TGTGCCAGCAGCCGACAGGGCCCTGGAAACACCATATATTTT.

The V gene is TRBV7-2, the J gene TRBJ1-2, with 9 bases aligning to TRBD1. CDR1 and CDR2 from the germline V gene are SGHTA and FQGNSA. With V trimmed by 3 bases and J by 4 bases, 3 bases remained unmatched. The CDR3 runs to 14 residues. The CDR3 loop is CASSLGQGFYGYTF. DNA of the CDR3: TGTGCCAGCAGCTTGGGACAGGGATTCTATGGCTACACCTTC.

The chain recombines TRBV2 with TRBJ2-5; 9 positions match TRBD2. J lost 6 bases, V lost 5 bases, and 7 bases had no gene match. Per the germline V gene, CDR1 is SNHLY and CDR2 is FYNNEI. The CDR3 spans 14 residues. CDR3 sequence: CASSTLLAGKTQYF. CDR3 coding DNA: TGTGCCAGCAGTACCCTCCTAGCGGGGAAGACCCAGTACTTC.

The chain links TRBV7-3 to TRBJ2-2; 13 bases are shared with TRBD2. Germline V gene sequence: CDR1 SGHTA, CDR2 FQGTGA. Germline trimming cut 5 bases from V and 6 bases from J; bases unmatched to any gene: 6. The CDR3 is made up of 16 amino acids. The CDR3: CASSLATSGGPGELFF. CDR3 coding DNA: TGTGCCAGCAGCCTAGCGACTAGCGGGGGGCCCGGGGAGCTGTTTTTT.